This T cell receptor beta chain was found in a study of T cell changes during pregnancy in multiple sclerosis. Clones were read by immunoSEQ multiplex PCR, and TCRdb kept only the in-frame ones, dropping some. This sample has 40,000 to 55,000 clones, with approximately 90% found just once. From germline, CDR1 is LNHNV and CDR2 YYDKDF (reference sequence). The CDR3 extends over 12 amino acids. Trimming removed 3 bases at V and 6 bases at J, with 6 bases between. The specimen comprised CD8+ T cells from peripheral blood mononuclear cells, sampled in the second trimester of pregnancy. The TCR was taken from a female donor with multiple sclerosis, enrolled in a pregnancy study. This rearrangement joins TRBV15 to TRBJ1-5; D gene uncertain. Here the CDR3 DNA reads TGTGCCACCAGCAGCCTCGGTCAGCCCCAGCATTTT. Amino acid sequence: CATSSLGQPQHF.